A selection of T cell receptor beta chains follows, all from one sample in a study of cytomegalovirus exposure and HLA in healthy donors. Libraries were prepared by immunoSEQ multiplex PCR; TCRdb keeps only in-frame clonotypes and omits some of them. The table lists 100,000 to 150,000 clones, approximately 71% of them singletons. The sequenced sample consisted of PBMCs. The receptors stem from a woman aged 45-59 years in good health and CMV-seronegative. Both conserved end residues are part of each CDR3. The order of the fields is J gene, D gene, clone size, V gene, CDR3 DNA, CDR3 protein. D genes are given only for firm matches. Rows may omit the clone size; those that give it use once, few, many or a size class.

>TRBJ1-2|-|-|TRBV28
TGTGCCAGCAGCGCAGGGGCATCGGGTGGCTACACCTTC
CASSAGASGGYTF
>TRBJ2-7|-|-|TRBV7-2
TGTGCCAGCAGCTTAAACGGGGGGCGCGGCGAGCAGTACTTC
CASSLNGGRGEQYF
>TRBJ2-7|TRBD2|-|TRBV4-1
TGCGCCAGCAGCCACTCTAGCGGGAGACCCTACGAGCAGTACTTC
CASSHSSGRPYEQYF
>TRBJ1-1|TRBD1|-|TRBV6-1
TGTGCCAGCAGCTCCCAGGGGGCTGGGACTGAAGCTTTCTTT
CASSSQGAGTEAFF
>TRBJ1-4|-|-|TRBV4-1
TGCGCCAGCAGCTGGGGGCGACAGACAAATGAAAAACTGTTTTTT
CASSWGRQTNEKLFF
>TRBJ2-7|TRBD1|-|TRBV6-1
TGTGCCAGCAGGACAGGGTCCTACGAGCAGTACTTC
CASRTGSYEQYF
>TRBJ2-7|-|once|TRBV28
TGTGCCAGCAGTTGGGGCGGGGGGACAGATCCCTACGAGCAGTACTTC
CASSWGGGTDPYEQYF
>TRBJ1-1|TRBD1|-|TRBV30
TGTGCCTGGAGTGGTACGGGACAGGGTCTTTTCTTT
CAWSGTGQGLFF
>TRBJ2-7|-|-|TRBV7-2
TGTGCCAGCAGCTTAGTGAGGCAGTCCGACTACGAGCAGTACTTC
CASSLVRQSDYEQYF
>TRBJ2-7|TRBD1|few|TRBV27
TGTGCCAGCAGTATCAGGGGGTTGGTCTACGAGCAGTACTTC
CASSIRGLVYEQYF
>TRBJ2-3|-|-|TRBV9
TGTGCCAGCAGCGGCGGGACCTCAAGCACAGATACGCAGTATTTT
CASSGGTSSTDTQYF